Included here is one T cell receptor (beta chain) sequence, with context. CDR1 and CDR2 (germline): SNHLY, FYNNEI. The CDR3 runs to 11 residues. Trimming cost V 0 bases and J 13 bases, with 9 bases left between them. Documented treatment: oral pan-JAK inhibitor, 5-10 mg twice daily. Extracted from the samples, RNA was reverse transcribed into cDNA to serve as the sequencing template. Clones were sequenced by immunoSEQ multiplex PCR, and TCRdb holds only the in-frame ones, with some missing. The sample includes hundreds of thousands of clones, more than 55% seen only once; the top ten take 1.2%. The sample belongs to a study of CD8+ T cells in alopecia areata. Background on the study: Dosing with tofacitinib proceeded for 6 to 18 months, followed by 6 months off drug.

This TCR came from a human donor with alopecia areata. The chain has TRBV2 and TRBJ1-1, with no clear D. Sequencing was performed on CD4+ T cells sorted from blood, taken at approximately week 45, from a patient treated with tofacitinib. Written as DNA, the CDR3 is TGTGCCAGCAGTGAAGCGCGGGTCGATTTCTTT. It specifies CASSEARVDFF.